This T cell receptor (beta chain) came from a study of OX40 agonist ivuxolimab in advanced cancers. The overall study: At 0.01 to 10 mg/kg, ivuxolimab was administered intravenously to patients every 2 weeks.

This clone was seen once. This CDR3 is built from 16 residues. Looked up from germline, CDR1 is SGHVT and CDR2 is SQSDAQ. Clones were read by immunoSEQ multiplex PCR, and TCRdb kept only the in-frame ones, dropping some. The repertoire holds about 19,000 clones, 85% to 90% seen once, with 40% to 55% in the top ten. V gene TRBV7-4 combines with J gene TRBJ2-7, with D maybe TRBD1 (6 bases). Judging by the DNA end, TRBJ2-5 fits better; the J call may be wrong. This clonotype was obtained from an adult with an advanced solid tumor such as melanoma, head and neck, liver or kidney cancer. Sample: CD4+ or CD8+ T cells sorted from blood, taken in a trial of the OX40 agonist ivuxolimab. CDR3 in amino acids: CASSLRLQGTQETQYF. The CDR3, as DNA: TGTGCCAGCAGCCTCCGGCTCCAGGGGACCCAAGAGACCCAGTACTTC.